This TCR beta chain was retrieved from a study of CD8 T cells in Susac syndrome. As for the study in general: Intravenous immunoglobulin alone or corticosteroids were being given to patients with Susac syndrome at blood draw, unless they were therapy-naive. Study results and limitations: The peak of CD8+ clonal expansion in Susac was seen in TEMRA cells and active patients.

The CDR3 has 11 residues. Germline CDR1 is LNHDA and CDR2 is SQIVND (reference sequence). Trimming removed 5 bases from V and 15 bases from J, with 14 bases in between. A quantity of roughly 0.5 to 1 ug RNA underwent reverse transcription using random hexamers. Amplification of TCR beta CDR3 by immunoSEQ multiplex PCR spanned 54 Vbeta and 13 Jbeta. One entry per CDR3 protein, called by TCRdb with MiXCR from the immunoSEQ multiplex PCR reads. This sample carries 70,000 to 95,000 distinct CDR3 sequences, roughly 94% of them seen once, and the ten largest clones take roughly 1%. Concerning this clonotype itself: Its antigen is still unknown.

In blood CD8+ and CD4+ T cells, TCR beta underwent sequencing. J is TRBJ2-1 and V is TRBV19; D gene uncertain. This receptor was identified in a human donor with Susac syndrome. The sequencing sample was made of CD8+ T cells from PBMCs. As DNA, the CDR3 is TGTGCCAGTAGTTCTGGACCAACCCTGTTCTTC. Translation: CASSSGPTLFF.